This T cell receptor beta chain was sequenced in a study of spatial heterogeneity in lung cancer. The wider study: A consistent excess of beta-chain over alpha-chain sequences was detected. General study findings and limits: The appearance of ubiquitous expanded tumor TCRs in blood was greater at resection than follow-up.

Concerning this clonotype itself: The antigen remains undetermined.

Time point: sample taken at primary tumor resection. Whole RNA from tumor, nontumor lung or frozen PBMC was sequenced unsorted. TCR cDNA molecules were tagged individually, and each one carried a unique molecular identifier. TCRdb ran MiXCR on the 5' RACE reads and lists one entry per CDR3 protein. The table records about 42,000 distinct CDR3 sequences, approximately 6.8% of them present only once. The CDR3 contains 15 residues. V trimming: 7 bases; J trimming: 3 bases; junction bases outside the gene matches: 12. Germline lookup yields CDR1 MGHRA and CDR2 YSYEKL. The V and J genes are TRBV4-1 and TRBJ2-7, with 7 bases aligning to TRBD2. Source: PBMCs, taken at surgery. The clonotype was recovered from a female donor with early-stage non-small cell lung cancer. The CDR3 DNA follows: TGCGCCAGCATGCCAGCGACTAGCAGCGGCTACGAGCAGTACTTC. It specifies CASMPATSSGYEQYF.